This T cell receptor (beta chain) is drawn from a study of T-cell reconstitution after alpha-beta-depleted transplantation in children. Construction of the TCRbeta library involved unique molecular identifiers. TCRdb re-analysed the PCR reads in MiXCR, keeping a single row per CDR3 protein. Of hundreds of thousands of distinct CDR3 sequences listed, about 17% are singletons. V was pared by 5 bases and J by 0 bases, with 5 bases of the junction left unmatched. The germline gives CDR1 MDHEN, CDR2 SYDVKM. The CDR3 sequence is 17 residues long. This clonotype was seen many times. Its matching antigen is unknown. Overall study results and limits: By one year post-transplant, T-cell counts and diversity largely arose from T cells that were newly produced.

The sequencing used PBMCs, mostly from graft donor cells, collected 360 days after TCRalphabeta/CD19-depleted stem cell transplant. The sequence came from a male patient between 2 and 15 years old who had a stem cell transplant for acute lymphoblastic leukemia, so the T cells may come from the graft donor. The genes are TRBV28 and TRBJ2-1; TRBD2 matches at 12 bases. CDR3 loop: CASSLAGGPASYNEQFF. CDR3 bases: TGTGCCAGCAGTCTAGCGGGAGGGCCCGCCTCCTACAATGAGCAGTTCTTC.